This T cell receptor beta chain came from a study of T cell repertoires in cytomegalovirus infection. The study, taken as a whole, reports: The response measured ex vivo was dominated by TCR beta clonotypes (HLA-C-restricted and CMV-specific).

This clonotype was recorded a few times. Its cognate antigen is unknown. This CDR3 comprises 14 residues. V lost 6 bases, J lost 5 bases, and 13 bases lay in between. From the reads, TCRdb called clonotypes with MiXCR, one entry per CDR3 protein. The repertoire holds approximately 350,000 distinct CDR3 sequences, roughly 34% seen once, with roughly 14% in the top ten. The V and J genes are TRBV12-3 or TRBV12-4 and TRBJ2-2, with a possible D match to TRBD1 (6 bases). This clonotype was obtained from a human donor in good health (CMV status not recorded). Some clones in this sample may be carry-over from other donors' samples. Here the sequenced sample was cultured PBMCs, taken from culture after CMV antigen stimulation. CDR3 bases: TGTGCCAGCAGGGCCGGGACAAAAACCGGGGAGCTGTTTTTT. As protein: CASRAGTKTGELFF.